This T cell receptor beta chain derives from a study of breast tumors, draining lymph nodes, adjacent tissues. With regard to this clonotype: Its antigen is undetermined.

In TCRdb, the multiplex PCR reads were re-called with MiXCR into one record per CDR3 protein. The table lists 17,000 or so distinct CDR3 sequences, 45% of them singletons. Study observations and caveats: Tumors had less TCR diversity than lymph nodes, more than nontumor tissue. Compared with basal-like, luminal-like tumors shared significantly more repertoire with nontumor tissue. Findings are consistent with lymph node origin and intratumoral expansion of most tumor T cells. The lymph node origin of tumor T cells was framed as consistent with a hypothesis, not demonstrated.

This CDR3 is built from 15 residues. V lost 6 bases and J 5 bases, leaving 16 bases between the germline ends. Germline V gene sequence: CDR1 MNHEY, CDR2 SVGAGI. The sequence came from a female donor with breast cancer. Some clones in this sample may be carry-over from other donors' samples. The chain combines TRBV6-5 with TRBJ1-4; D possibly corresponds to TRBD1 (5 bases). The specimen sequenced was tumor-adjacent breast tissue. CDR3 DNA sequence: TGTGCCAGCAGGACAGTTAGCAGGGAAAATGAAAAACTGTTTTTT. This translates into CASRTVSRENEKLFF.